This T cell receptor (beta chain) was obtained from a study of a mutant IDH1 vaccine in newly diagnosed glioma. Study overall: Mean patient age was about 40 years; around 60% were male and approximately 40% female. Most patients had received both radiotherapy and temozolomide, the prior options being radiotherapy, temozolomide, or both.

Data came from immunoSEQ multiplex PCR; TCRdb stores just in-frame clones and leaves some out. This table holds about 60,000 clones, more than 75% found once. CDR3 length: 14 residues. Trimming took off 5 bases at V and 0 bases at J, with 10 bases between the two ends. From germline, CDR1 is SGHDN and CDR2 FVKESK. Concerning this clone itself: Its antigen remains unidentified.

The time point here: week 23, last vaccination. Vaccine doses each comprised 300 ug of mutant IDH1 20-mer peptide, with topical imiquimod. Sequenced here: PBMCs, sampled from a glioma patient whose treatment included an IDH1 peptide vaccine. The sequence was obtained from a man aged 40-49 years with glioma. The chain links TRBV14 to TRBJ1-1; D unresolved. The CDR3 coding sequence is TGTGCCAGCAGCGCGCGAGCCTTGAACACTGAAGCTTTCTTT. It translates to CASSARALNTEAFF.